This paragraph reports one T cell receptor (beta chain). This sample stems from a study of T cells after yellow fever vaccination. Germline values: CDR1 SGHRS, CDR2 YFSETQ. There are 14 residues in the CDR3. With V trimmed by 3 bases and J by 2 bases, 4 bases remained unmatched. TCRdb itself ran the 5' RACE reads through MiXCR, one entry per CDR3 protein. The data hold 300,000 to 400,000 distinct CDR3 sequences, with roughly 8.7% observed a single time. The gene calls are TRBV5-1 and TRBJ1-2, with TRBD1 identical over 7 bases. Sequencing was performed on PBMCs, taken on the day of the first yellow fever vaccination. The sequence was collected from a man aged 18 to 35 who received the YFV17D yellow fever vaccine. CDR3 protein: CASSSPGQNYGYTF. The CDR3 nucleotides read TGCGCCAGCAGCTCGCCGGGACAGAACTATGGCTACACCTTC.